These 2 T cell receptor beta chains originate from one sample sequenced in a study of breast tumors, draining lymph nodes, adjacent tissues. TCRdb passed the multiplex PCR reads through MiXCR, listing each CDR3 protein once. The repertoire holds more than 100,000 distinct CDR3 sequences, about a fifth seen once, with under 3% in the top ten. Axillary draining lymph nodes of breast cancer patients supplied the node samples. Sequencing was carried out using axillary lymph node tissue. The receptors come from a female donor with breast cancer. Some clones in this sample may be carry-over from other donors' samples.

This clonotype was recorded at least ten times. The rearrangement uses TRBV14 and TRBJ2-1; 9 positions agree with TRBD1. CDR1 SGHDN and CDR2 FVKESK come from the germline V gene. Losses at the gene ends were 7 bases for V and 7 bases for J; bases not matched to a gene: 8. The CDR3 spans 14 residues. This CDR3 is CASTRDRVMNEQFF. CDR3 bases: TGTGCCAGCACACGGGACAGGGTAATGAATGAGCAGTTCTTC.

The table lists this clonotype with many counts. This chain links TRBV12-3 or TRBV12-4 with TRBJ1-2; TRBD1 matches 7 bases. V gave up 6 bases and J gave up 6 bases; unmatched junction bases: 7. The CDR3 is made up of 13 amino acids. The CDR3 is CASSRLTGDGYTF. CDR3 bases: TGTGCCAGCAGCCGGCTCACAGGGGATGGCTACACCTTC.